These 16 T cell receptor beta chains were all obtained from the same sample, sequenced in a study of blood T cell repertoires in COVID-19. Profiling relied on immunoSEQ multiplex PCR, and the TCRdb table lists in-frame clones only, not all of them. The sample shows under 350,000 clones, roughly nine tenths of them seen only once. The sequenced sample was PBMCs or T cells enriched from blood (not recorded which). The receptors originated from a man in his sixties who had recovered from COVID-19.

This clone was seen a few times. This same CDR3 is encoded by further DNA sequences in the sample. The chain uses TRBV18 and TRBJ1-1, with D unclear. The V and J ends lost 2 bases and 0 bases respectively, with 10 bases between them. CDR3 length: 15 residues. Germline V gives CDR1 KGHSH, CDR2 LQKENI. In nucleotides, the CDR3 is TGTGCCAGCTCACCAGATCGAGGGATGAACACTGAAGCTTTCTTT. Its translation: CASSPDRGMNTEAFF.

The chain has TRBV27 and TRBJ2-5; 7 nucleotides align to TRBD1. This CDR3 spans 15 amino acids. With V trimmed by 3 bases and J by 3 bases, 7 bases remained unmatched. The V gene's germline CDR1 is MNHEY and CDR2 SMNVEV (reference sequence). CDR3 amino acids: CASSFTGAGEETQYF. In DNA, the CDR3 is TGTGCCAGCAGTTTCACAGGGGCAGGGGAAGAGACCCAGTACTTC.

The chain links TRBV5-5 to TRBJ2-1; 9 bases align to TRBD2. Losses at the gene ends were 2 bases for V and 7 bases for J; bases not matched to a gene: 13. The CDR3 is 17 amino acids. Germline V CDR1 and CDR2: SGHKS, YYEKEE (reference sequence). For the CDR3, the DNA is TGTGCCAGCAGCTTTTTCCCCGGGACTAGCCTTGGAAATGAGCAGTTCTTC. Translation gives CASSFFPGTSLGNEQFF.

The chain employs TRBV29-1 and TRBJ2-1; possible D gene TRBD1, 5 bases. The germline CDR1 and CDR2 sequences are SQVTM and ANQGSEA. V lost 7 bases to trimming and J lost 8 bases, with 15 bases between them. This CDR3 spans 12 amino acids. In DNA form, the CDR3 reads TGCAGCGGGGGAATGGGGCGCTATGAGCAGTTCTTC. This sequence encodes CSGGMGRYEQFF.

V gene TRBV12-3 or TRBV12-4 combines with J gene TRBJ1-5, with 7 nucleotides matching TRBD1. After removal of 7 bases from V and 5 bases from J, the junction contained 5 bases not matched to a gene. This CDR3 spans 13 amino acids. The CDR3 is CASNLQGDQPQHF. The CDR3 nucleotides read TGTGCCAGCAACCTCCAGGGGGATCAGCCCCAGCATTTT.

The CDR3 loop is CASSQGGTVLEAFF. For the CDR3, the DNA is TGCGCCAGCAGCCAAGGGGGGACAGTCCTTGAAGCTTTCTTT. The rearrangement uses TRBV4-1 and TRBJ1-1; TRBD1 aligns across 7 bases. This CDR3 has 14 residues. CDR1 is MGHRA and CDR2 is YSYEKL in the germline V gene. V shed 1 base, J shed 7 bases, and the junction held 6 bases outside the gene matches.

This clone was found once. The genes are TRBV7-3 and TRBJ2-3; TRBD2 matches 8 bases. This CDR3 is 15 amino acids long. In germline, CDR1 is SGHTA, CDR2 FQGTGA. The junction had 7 bases not matched to a gene; V was cut back by 4 bases and J by 4 bases. CDR3 amino acids: CASSSVAGGSDTQYF. In DNA, the CDR3 is TGTGCCAGCAGCTCCGTGGCGGGGGGCTCAGATACGCAGTATTTT.

CDR3 sequence: CATSRAGTASTDTQYF. In DNA form, the CDR3 reads TGTGCCACCAGCAGGGCCGGGACAGCTAGCACAGATACGCAGTATTTT. This sequence joins TRBV15 and TRBJ2-3; 7 bases are a match to TRBD1. The CDR3 sequence is 16 residues long. Germline CDR1 and CDR2: LNHNV and YYDKDF (reference sequence). The J segment lost 0 bases and the V segment lost 3 bases, leaving 6 bases of the junction unmatched.

The chain joins TRBV6-6 to TRBJ2-1; D gene uncertain. Germline assignment: CDR1 MNHNY and CDR2 SVGAGI (reference sequence). Trimming stripped 2 bases from V and 5 bases from J, with 10 bases between. CDR3 length: 14 amino acids. This CDR3 is CASSYARQNNEQFF. The CDR3 DNA sequence: TGTGCCAGCAGTTACGCTAGGCAAAACAATGAGCAGTTCTTC.

On this clone itself: The same CDR3 is also encoded by other DNA sequences in this sample. This chain uses TRBV9 with TRBJ1-3; D remains ambiguous. The V and J ends lost 0 bases and 2 bases respectively, with 9 bases between them. There are 15 residues in the CDR3. The V gene's germline CDR1 is SGDLS and CDR2 YYNGEE. CDR3 in DNA: TGTGCCAGCAGCGTAGTGGGAGATCCTGGAAACACCATATATTTT. This translates into CASSVVGDPGNTIYF.

V gene TRBV18 combines with J gene TRBJ1-1; D gene uncertain. V gave up 2 bases and J gave up 4 bases, with 14 bases separating them. This CDR3 has 15 amino acids. Looked up from germline, CDR1 is KGHSH and CDR2 is LQKENI. The CDR3 protein is CASSPNPGVATEAFF. CDR3 nucleotides: TGTGCCAGCTCACCAAATCCGGGAGTGGCCACTGAAGCTTTCTTT.

The chain uses TRBV4-1 and TRBJ2-5; D gene unclear. CDR3 length: 11 amino acids. Looked up from germline, CDR1 is MGHRA and CDR2 is YSYEKL. V lost 5 bases and J lost 3, with 4 bases in between. The CDR3 sequence: CASSSKETQYF. As DNA, the CDR3 is TGCGCCAGCAGCTCAAAAGAGACCCAGTACTTC.

A single count supports this clone. This chain joins TRBV3-1 (or the pseudogene TRBV3-2) and TRBJ2-5, with 9 bases aligning to TRBD1. Germline CDR1 reads LGHDT; CDR2 reads YNNKEL (reference sequence). The CDR3 sequence is 15 residues long. Unmatched junction bases numbered 3, after V lost 1 base and J lost 3 bases. The CDR3 spells CASSQGDREEETQYF. CDR3 nucleotide sequence: TGTGCCAGCAGCCAAGGGGACAGGGAAGAAGAGACCCAGTACTTC.

The chain joins TRBV12-5 to TRBJ2-7; the D gene is possibly TRBD2 (6 bases). The germline V gene encodes CDR1 LGHNT and CDR2 FRNRAP. This CDR3 has 13 amino acids. V was clipped by 7 bases and J by 6 bases, with 16 bases between them. CDR3 sequence: CASATEGVFEQYF. CDR3 nucleotide sequence: TGTGCTAGTGCCACGGAGGGAGTCTTCGAGCAGTACTTC.

The chain carries TRBV6-6 and TRBJ1-2; perhaps TRBD1 as D (5 bases). CDR1 and CDR2 (germline): MNHNY, SVGAGI (reference sequence). The CDR3 is 13 residues long. V was trimmed by 4 bases and J by 7 bases, leaving 13 bases between them. The DNA of the CDR3 is TGTGCCAGCAGTTCAGAGGGGAGGGGTGGCTACACCTTC. Translated, it gives CASSSEGRGGYTF.

Written as DNA, the CDR3 is TGTGCCAGCAGCCAGCTGACAGGGGGAAGGAATGAAAAACTGTTTTTT. Amino acids: CASSQLTGGRNEKLFF. The rearrangement uses TRBV3-1 (or the pseudogene TRBV3-2) and TRBJ1-4, with TRBD1 matching over 9 bases. The CDR3 is 16 residues long. The junction had 7 bases not matched to a gene; V was cut back by 3 bases and J by 5 bases. The germline CDR1 and CDR2 sequences are LGHDT and YNNKEL (reference sequence).